A selection of T cell receptor beta chains follows, all from one sample in a study of blood T cell repertoires in COVID-19. The method was immunoSEQ multiplex PCR; TCRdb's version includes in-frame clones alone and lacks a portion of them. The table has approximately 210,000 clones, 80% seen once. The sequenced sample was PBMCs or T cells enriched from blood (not recorded which). The receptor set was obtained from a man younger than 40 with acute COVID-19. CDR3s include the opening cysteine and the closing phenylalanine or tryptophan. A D gene is named only where the DNA matches it firmly. Clone sizes are given selectively: once, few, many, or a class where the clone is expanded.

v_gene: TRBV27
abundance: many
j_gene: TRBJ2-1
d_gene: NA
CDR3aa: CASSLLVGSYNEQFF
CDR3nt: TGTGCCAGCAGTTTATTGGTCGGCTCCTACAATGAGCAGTTCTTC

v_gene: TRBV6-5
abundance: NA
j_gene: TRBJ2-3
d_gene: NA
CDR3aa: CASSYRGSHDTQYF
CDR3nt: TGTGCCAGCAGTTATCGGGGGTCGCACGATACGCAGTATTTT

v_gene: TRBV3-1/TRBV3-2
abundance: NA
j_gene: TRBJ2-2
d_gene: NA
CDR3aa: CASSQDTHGTGELFF
CDR3nt: TGTGCCAGCAGCCAAGATACCCACGGGACCGGGGAGCTGTTTTTT

v_gene: TRBV5-1
abundance: NA
j_gene: TRBJ1-1
d_gene: NA
CDR3aa: CASSLDGQTEAFF
CDR3nt: TGCGCCAGCAGCTTGGACGGACAGACTGAAGCTTTCTTT

v_gene: TRBV7-2
abundance: NA
j_gene: TRBJ1-5
d_gene: TRBD1
CDR3aa: CASSLEGGRTQPQHF
CDR3nt: TGTGCCAGCAGCTTAGAAGGGGGCCGCACTCAGCCCCAGCATTTT

v_gene: TRBV19
abundance: once
j_gene: TRBJ2-5
d_gene: TRBD1
CDR3aa: CASSLVRTGYQETQYF
CDR3nt: TGTGCCAGTAGTCTCGTCCGGACAGGTTACCAAGAGACCCAGTACTTC

v_gene: TRBV10-2
abundance: NA
j_gene: TRBJ1-1
d_gene: TRBD1
CDR3aa: CASRKQGANTEAFF
CDR3nt: TGCGCCAGCAGGAAACAGGGGGCGAACACTGAAGCTTTCTTT

v_gene: TRBV12-3/TRBV12-4
abundance: NA
j_gene: TRBJ1-1
d_gene: NA
CDR3aa: CASSLGAGTEAFF
CDR3nt: TGTGCCAGCAGTTTGGGGGCCGGCACTGAAGCTTTCTTT

v_gene: TRBV5-4
abundance: NA
j_gene: TRBJ1-2
d_gene: NA
CDR3aa: CASSPGGLNYGYTF
CDR3nt: TGTGCCAGCAGTCCGGGGGGATTAAACTATGGCTACACCTTC

v_gene: TRBV7-3
abundance: NA
j_gene: TRBJ1-2
d_gene: NA
CDR3aa: CASSPAGGHYGYTF
CDR3nt: TGTGCCAGCAGCCCGGCGGGGGGTCACTATGGCTACACCTTC

v_gene: TRBV6-6
abundance: NA
j_gene: TRBJ1-5
d_gene: NA
CDR3aa: CASSYNGQGSQPQHF
CDR3nt: TGTGCCAGCAGTTACAACGGCCAGGGGAGTCAGCCCCAGCATTTT

v_gene: TRBV5-1
abundance: few
j_gene: TRBJ1-3
d_gene: NA
CDR3aa: CASSLEEGTGNTIYF
CDR3nt: TGCGCCAGCAGCTTGGAAGAGGGAACGGGAAACACCATATATTTT

v_gene: TRBV11-2
abundance: NA
j_gene: TRBJ2-2
d_gene: TRBD2
CDR3aa: CASSHIAGGLNGELFF
CDR3nt: TGTGCCAGCAGTCACATAGCGGGGGGGCTTAACGGGGAGCTGTTTTTT

v_gene: TRBV7-7
abundance: NA
j_gene: TRBJ2-3
d_gene: NA
CDR3aa: CASSSDDRADTQYF
CDR3nt: TGTGCCAGCAGCTCCGACGACCGGGCAGATACGCAGTATTTT

v_gene: TRBV4-1
abundance: NA
j_gene: TRBJ1-1
d_gene: NA
CDR3aa: CASSHIGSTEAFF
CDR3nt: TGCGCCAGCAGCCACATCGGGAGTACTGAAGCTTTCTTT